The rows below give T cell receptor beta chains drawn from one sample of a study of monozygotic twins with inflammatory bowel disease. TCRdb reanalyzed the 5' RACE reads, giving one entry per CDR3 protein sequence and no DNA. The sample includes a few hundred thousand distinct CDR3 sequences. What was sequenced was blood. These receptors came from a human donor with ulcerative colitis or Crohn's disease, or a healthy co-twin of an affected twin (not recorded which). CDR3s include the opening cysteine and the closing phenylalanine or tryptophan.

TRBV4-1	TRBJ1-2	CASSQPGQGAKGNGYTF
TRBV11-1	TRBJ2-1	CASSSSLWGARTNNEQFF
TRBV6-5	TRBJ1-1	CASSYPGTGVTEAFF
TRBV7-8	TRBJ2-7	CASSFNEYEQYF
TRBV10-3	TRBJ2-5	CAISEATPGSQETQYF
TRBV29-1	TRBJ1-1	CSATASGTGTEAFF
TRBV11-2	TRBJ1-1	CASSIQVNTEAFF
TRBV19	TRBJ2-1	CASNPSGGSSYNEQFF
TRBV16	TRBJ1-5	CASSQLNVQPQHF
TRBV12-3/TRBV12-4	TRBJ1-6	CASSGGTAPNSPLHF
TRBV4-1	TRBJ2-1	CASRRTGVDGEQFF
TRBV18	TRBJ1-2	CASSPPGTHGYGYTF
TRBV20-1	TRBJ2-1	CSAPGATFDNEQFF
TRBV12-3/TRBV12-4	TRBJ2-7	CASRLGLVYEQYF
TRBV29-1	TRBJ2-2	CSVERENTGELFF
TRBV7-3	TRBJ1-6	CASSLEMNSPLHF
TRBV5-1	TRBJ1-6	CASSAGQGGSPLHF
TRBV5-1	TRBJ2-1	CASSQDGRGYNEQFF
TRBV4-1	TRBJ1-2	CASSQTTGQGSYGYTF
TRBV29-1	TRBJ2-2	CSVVSLAGAGELLF